One sample yielded the 3 T cell receptor beta chains listed below, sequenced in a study of blood T cells in healthy people across ages. For the second PCR, which ran for roughly 6 to 11 cycles, a sample-barcoded 5' primer and a J-beta primer mix were used. TCRdb analysed the 5' RACE reads with MiXCR anew, one entry per CDR3 protein. This table has approximately 730,000 distinct CDR3 sequences, approximately 39% appearing once. The sample was blood. The receptors originated from a woman aged 60 to 75 in good health.

This chain links TRBV3-1 with TRBJ2-3, with 7 positions matching TRBD2. Germline lookup yields CDR1 LGHDT and CDR2 YNNKEL (reference sequence). The CDR3 is 16 residues long. V was clipped by 0 bases and J by 1 base; unmatched bases: 4. The DNA of the CDR3 is TGTGCCAGCAGCCAAGAACCAGCGGGGCGCACAGATACGCAGTATTTT. Its protein is CASSQEPAGRTDTQYF.

V and J are TRBV28 and TRBJ2-7, with 10 bases fitting TRBD2. The V and J ends lost 7 bases and 7 bases, in that order; junction bases with no gene match: 16. CDR3 length: 16 residues. Germline V gene lookup returns CDR1 MDHEN and CDR2 SYDVKM. The CDR3 coding sequence is TGTGCCAGCACCTACGGGGCTAGCGGGAGCTTTCGGGAGCAGTACTTC. Translated, it gives CASTYGASGSFREQYF.

This chain links TRBV11-1 with TRBJ1-6, with unresolved D. Per the germline V gene, CDR1 is SGHAT and CDR2 is FQDESV (reference sequence). The CDR3 is 16 residues long. Trimming stripped 3 bases from V and 0 bases from J, with 9 bases between. The CDR3 nucleotides read TGTGCCAGCAGCTTCTCCTCGAGCTCCTATAATTCACCCCTCCACTTT. It translates to CASSFSSSSYNSPLHF.